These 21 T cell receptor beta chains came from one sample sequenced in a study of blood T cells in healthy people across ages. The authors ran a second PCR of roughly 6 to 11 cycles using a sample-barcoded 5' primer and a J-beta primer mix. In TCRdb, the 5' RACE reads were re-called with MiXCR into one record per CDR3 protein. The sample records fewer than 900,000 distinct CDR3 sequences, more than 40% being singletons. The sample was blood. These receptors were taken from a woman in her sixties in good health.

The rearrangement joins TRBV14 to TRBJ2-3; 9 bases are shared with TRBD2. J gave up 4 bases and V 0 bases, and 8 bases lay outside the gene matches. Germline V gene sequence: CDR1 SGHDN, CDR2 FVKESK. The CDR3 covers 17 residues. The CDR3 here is CASSQDVAGGPADTQYF. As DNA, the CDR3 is TGTGCCAGCAGCCAAGATGTTGCGGGAGGGCCGGCAGATACGCAGTATTTT.

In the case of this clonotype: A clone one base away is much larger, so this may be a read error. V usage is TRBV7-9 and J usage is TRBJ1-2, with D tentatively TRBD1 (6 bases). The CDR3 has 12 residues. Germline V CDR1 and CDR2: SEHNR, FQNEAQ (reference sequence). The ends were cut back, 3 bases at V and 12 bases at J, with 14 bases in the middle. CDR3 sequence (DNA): TGTGCCAGCAGCTTCAGGGATGGGGGCCACACCTTC. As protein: CASSFRDGGHTF.

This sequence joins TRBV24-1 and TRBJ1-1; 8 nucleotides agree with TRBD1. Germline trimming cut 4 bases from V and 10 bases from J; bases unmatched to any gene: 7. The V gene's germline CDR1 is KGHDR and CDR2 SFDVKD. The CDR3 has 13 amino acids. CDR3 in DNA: TGTGCCACCAGTGAACAAGGACAGGGCGGAGCTTTCTTT. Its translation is CATSEQGQGGAFF.

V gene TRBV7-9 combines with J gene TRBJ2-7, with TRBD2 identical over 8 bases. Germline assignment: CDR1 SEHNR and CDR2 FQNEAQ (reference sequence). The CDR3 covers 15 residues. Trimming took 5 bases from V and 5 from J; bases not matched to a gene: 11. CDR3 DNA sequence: TGTGCCAGCAGCCCCTCCAGCGGGAGTCGCCACGAGCAGTACTTC. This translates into CASSPSSGSRHEQYF.

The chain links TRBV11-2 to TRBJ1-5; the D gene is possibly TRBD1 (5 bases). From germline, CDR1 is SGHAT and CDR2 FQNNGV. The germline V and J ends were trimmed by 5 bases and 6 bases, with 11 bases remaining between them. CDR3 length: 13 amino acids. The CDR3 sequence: CASSTGTFQPQHF. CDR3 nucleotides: TGTGCCAGCAGCACCGGGACCTTTCAGCCCCAGCATTTT. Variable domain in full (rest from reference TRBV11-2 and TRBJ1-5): EAGVAQSPRYKIIEKRQSVAFWCNPISGHATLYWYQQILGQGPKLLIQFQNNGVVDDSQLPKDRFSAERLKGVDSTLKIQPAKLEDSAVYLCASSTGTFQPQHFGDGTRLSIL.

The CDR3 sequence: CSTLGASGGGRNEQFF. The CDR3, as DNA: TGCAGTACCCTGGGGGCTAGCGGGGGGGGCAGGAATGAGCAGTTCTTC. The chain combines TRBV20-1 with TRBJ2-1; 12 nucleotides agree with TRBD2. With V trimmed by 8 bases and J by 7 bases, 15 bases remained unmatched. The CDR3 runs 16 residues. The V gene's germline CDR1 is DFQATT and CDR2 SNEGSKA (reference sequence).

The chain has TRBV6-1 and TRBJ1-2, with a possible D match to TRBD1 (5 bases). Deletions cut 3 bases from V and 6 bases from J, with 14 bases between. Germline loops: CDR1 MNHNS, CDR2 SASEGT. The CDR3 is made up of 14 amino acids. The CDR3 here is CASSEGWGKDGYTF. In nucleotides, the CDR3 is TGTGCCAGCAGTGAGGGCTGGGGGAAAGATGGCTACACCTTC.

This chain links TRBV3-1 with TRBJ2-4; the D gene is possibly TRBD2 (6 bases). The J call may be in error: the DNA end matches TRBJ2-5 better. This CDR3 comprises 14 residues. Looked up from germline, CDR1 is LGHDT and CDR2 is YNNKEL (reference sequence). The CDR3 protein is CASSHRRGQETQYF. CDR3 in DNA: TGTGCCAGCAGCCACCGGAGGGGACAAGAGACCCAGTACTTC.

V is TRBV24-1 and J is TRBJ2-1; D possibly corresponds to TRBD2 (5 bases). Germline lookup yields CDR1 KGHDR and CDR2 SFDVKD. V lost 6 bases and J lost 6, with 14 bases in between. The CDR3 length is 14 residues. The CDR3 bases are TGTGCCACCAGTCCCACCCGGGATAGCAATGAGCAGTTCTTC. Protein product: CATSPTRDSNEQFF.

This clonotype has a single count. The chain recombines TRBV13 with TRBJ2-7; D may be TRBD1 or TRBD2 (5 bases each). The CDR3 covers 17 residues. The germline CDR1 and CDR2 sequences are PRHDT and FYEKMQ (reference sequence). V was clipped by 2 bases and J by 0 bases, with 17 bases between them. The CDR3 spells CASSLIGEGPSSYEQYF. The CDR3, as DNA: TGTGCCAGCAGCTTAATAGGAGAGGGGCCCTCCTCCTACGAGCAGTACTTC.

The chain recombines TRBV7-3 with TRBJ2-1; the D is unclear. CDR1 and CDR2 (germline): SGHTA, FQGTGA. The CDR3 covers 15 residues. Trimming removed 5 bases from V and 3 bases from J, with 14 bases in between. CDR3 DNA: TGTGCCAGCAGCCCGCAAGCCCAGGACTACAATGAGCAGTTCTTC. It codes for CASSPQAQDYNEQFF.

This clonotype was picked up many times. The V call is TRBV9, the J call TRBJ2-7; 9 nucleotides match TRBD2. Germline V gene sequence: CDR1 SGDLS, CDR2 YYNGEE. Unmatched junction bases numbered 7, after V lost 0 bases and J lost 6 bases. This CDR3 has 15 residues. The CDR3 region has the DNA TGTGCCAGCAGCGTAGAGGTTAGCGGGAGTACCGAGCAGTACTTC. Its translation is CASSVEVSGSTEQYF.

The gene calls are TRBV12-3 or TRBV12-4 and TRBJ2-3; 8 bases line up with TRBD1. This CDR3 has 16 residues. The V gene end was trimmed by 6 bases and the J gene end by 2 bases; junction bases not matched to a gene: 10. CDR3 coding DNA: TGTGCCAGCAGCCATCCTCCGGGACAGGCCACAGATACGCAGTATTTT. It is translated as CASSHPPGQATDTQYF.

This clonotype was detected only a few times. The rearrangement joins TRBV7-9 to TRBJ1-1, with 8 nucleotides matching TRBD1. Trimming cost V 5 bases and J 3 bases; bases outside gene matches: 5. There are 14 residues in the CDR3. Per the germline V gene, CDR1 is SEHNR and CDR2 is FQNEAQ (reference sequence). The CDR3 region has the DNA TGTGCCAGCAGCCCAGGGGGCGGGGACACTGAAGCTTTCTTT. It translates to CASSPGGGDTEAFF.

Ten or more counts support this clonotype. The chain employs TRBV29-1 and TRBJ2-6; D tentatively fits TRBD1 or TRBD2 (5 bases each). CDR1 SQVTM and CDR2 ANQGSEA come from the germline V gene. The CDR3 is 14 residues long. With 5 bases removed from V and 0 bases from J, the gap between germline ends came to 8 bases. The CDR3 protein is CSVRDGSGANVLTF. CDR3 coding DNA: TGCAGCGTTCGGGACGGCTCTGGGGCCAACGTCCTGACTTTC.

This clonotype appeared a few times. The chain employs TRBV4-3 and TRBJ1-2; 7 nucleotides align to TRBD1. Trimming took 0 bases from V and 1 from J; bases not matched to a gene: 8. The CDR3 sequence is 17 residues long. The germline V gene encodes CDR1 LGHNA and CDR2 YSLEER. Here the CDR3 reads CASSQEGGTALNYGYTF. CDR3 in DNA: TGCGCCAGCAGCCAAGAGGGAGGGACAGCCCTTAACTATGGCTACACCTTC.

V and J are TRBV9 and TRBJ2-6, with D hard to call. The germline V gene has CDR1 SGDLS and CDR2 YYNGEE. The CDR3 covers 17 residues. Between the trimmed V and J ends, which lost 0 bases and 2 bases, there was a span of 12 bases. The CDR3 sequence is CASSVDPGGAGANVLTF. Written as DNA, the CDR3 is TGTGCCAGCAGCGTAGACCCTGGTGGGGCTGGGGCCAACGTCCTGACTTTC. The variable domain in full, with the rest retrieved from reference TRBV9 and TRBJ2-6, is DSGVTQTPKHLITATGQRVTLRCSPRSGDLSVYWYQQSLDQGLQFLIQYYNGEERAKGNILERFSAQQFPDLHSELNLSSLELGDSALYFCASSVDPGGAGANVLTFGAGSRLTVL.

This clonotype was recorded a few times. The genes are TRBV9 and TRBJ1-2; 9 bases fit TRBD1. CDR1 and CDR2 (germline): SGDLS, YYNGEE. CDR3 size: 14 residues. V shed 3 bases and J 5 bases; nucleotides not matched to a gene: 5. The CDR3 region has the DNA TGTGCCAGCAGCGGAGCTGGACAGGGGTATGGCTACACCTTC. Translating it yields CASSGAGQGYGYTF.

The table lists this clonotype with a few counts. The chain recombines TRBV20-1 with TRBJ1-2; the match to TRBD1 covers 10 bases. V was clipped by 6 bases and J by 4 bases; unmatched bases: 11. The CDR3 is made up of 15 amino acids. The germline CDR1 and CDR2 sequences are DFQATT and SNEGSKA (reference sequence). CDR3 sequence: CSANPGTGDRYGYTF. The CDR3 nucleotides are TGCAGTGCAAACCCCGGGACAGGGGATCGCTATGGCTACACCTTC.

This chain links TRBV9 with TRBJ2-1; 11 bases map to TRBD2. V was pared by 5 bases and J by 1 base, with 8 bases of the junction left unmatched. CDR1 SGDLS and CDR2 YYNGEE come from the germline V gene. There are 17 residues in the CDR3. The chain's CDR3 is CASSEAGTSGSYNEQFF. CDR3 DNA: TGTGCCAGCAGTGAGGCCGGGACTAGCGGTTCCTACAATGAGCAGTTCTTC. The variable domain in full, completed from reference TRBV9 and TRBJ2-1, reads DSGVTQTPKHLITATGQRVTLRCSPRSGDLSVYWYQQSLDQGLQFLIQYYNGEERAKGNILERFSAQQFPDLHSELNLSSLELGDSALYFCASSEAGTSGSYNEQFFGPGTRLTVL.

The CDR3 sequence is CASSQVLGSSYNEQFF. CDR3 DNA sequence: TGTGCCAGCAGCCAAGTCCTCGGGAGCTCCTACAATGAGCAGTTCTTC. The chain uses TRBV14 and TRBJ2-1; a weak D match, TRBD2 (6 bases). Germline CDR1 is SGHDN and CDR2 is FVKESK. The CDR3 sequence is 16 residues long. Trimming removed 1 base at V and 0 bases at J, with 10 bases between.